This TCR beta chain stems from a study of TIL therapy for anti-PD-1-resistant metastatic lung cancer. As to time point: pre-treatment sample, taken before nivolumab and TIL therapy. This was the immunoSEQ v3 assay. This table comes from immunoSEQ multiplex PCR, and its TCRdb copy is limited to in-frame clones, with some not included. Among over 15,000 clones, about 79% were seen once, and the ten largest hold approximately 7.4%. The CDR3 covers 13 residues. The V and J ends lost 10 bases and 1 base respectively, with 14 bases between them. Per the germline V gene, CDR1 is MNHNY and CDR2 is SVGAGI (reference sequence).

This chain uses TRBV6-6 with TRBJ2-7; D is unclear. The sample in question was blood, obtained at baseline. This receptor was identified in a person aged 25 to 79 with non-small cell lung cancer. CDR3 nucleotides: TGTGCCACCACGATTTCTGGATCCTACGAGCAGTACTTC. Translated, it gives CATTISGSYEQYF.